Listed here is a single TCR beta chain. The source of the sample is a study of blood T cell repertoires in COVID-19. Across the whole study: PBMCs, B-cell-depleted T cells, or T cells were the source of the cDNA or gDNA that made up the material.

In the study's own analysis: Estimation of nucleated cell counts was performed using reference gene primer amplification. Profiled with immunoSEQ multiplex PCR; TCRdb holds only in-frame clones, not every one. The V and J calls and clone size come from that table; D and trimming were worked out from the DNA. The sample shows 140,000 to 150,000 clones, approximately 87% of them seen only once. The TCR comes from a man aged 55 to 69 who had recovered from COVID-19. The sample was PBMCs or T cells enriched from blood (not recorded which).

CDR3 coding DNA: TGTGCCAGCAGCCTAGGGACAGTCCAAGAGACCCAGTACTTC. Its translation is CASSLGTVQETQYF. V is TRBV7-8 and J is TRBJ2-5; 7 nucleotides match TRBD1. CDR1 SGHVS and CDR2 FQNEAQ come from the germline V gene. This CDR3 has 14 residues. V lost 5 bases and J lost 1; bases outside the gene matches: 4.